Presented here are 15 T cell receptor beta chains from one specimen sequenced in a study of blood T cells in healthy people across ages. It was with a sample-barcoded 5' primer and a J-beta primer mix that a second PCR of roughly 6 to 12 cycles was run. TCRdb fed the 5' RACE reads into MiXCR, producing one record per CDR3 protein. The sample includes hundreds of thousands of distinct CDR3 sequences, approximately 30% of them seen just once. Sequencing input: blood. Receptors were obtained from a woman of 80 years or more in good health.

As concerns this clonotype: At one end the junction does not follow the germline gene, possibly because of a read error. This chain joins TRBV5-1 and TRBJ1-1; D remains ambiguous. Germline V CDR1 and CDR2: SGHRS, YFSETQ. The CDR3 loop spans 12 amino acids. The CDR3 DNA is TGCGCCAACAGCTCGGGGAACACTGAAGCTTTCTTT. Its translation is CANSSGNTEAFF.

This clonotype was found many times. CDR3 sequence: CASSLGTGVFEQYF. CDR3 nucleotide sequence: TGTGCCAGCAGTTTGGGGACAGGGGTATTCGAGCAGTACTTC. This chain connects TRBV27 to TRBJ2-7; 10 bases match TRBD1. Germline CDR1 MNHEY, CDR2 SMNVEV (reference sequence). The CDR3 loop spans 14 amino acids. J gave up 6 bases and V 3 bases, and 5 bases lay outside the gene matches.

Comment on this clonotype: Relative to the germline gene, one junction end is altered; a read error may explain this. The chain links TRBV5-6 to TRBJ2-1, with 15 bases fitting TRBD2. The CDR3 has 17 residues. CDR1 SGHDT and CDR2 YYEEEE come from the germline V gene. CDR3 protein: CAGSLYSGTSGGNGQFF. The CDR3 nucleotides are TGTGCCGGCAGCTTGTACTCCGGGACTAGCGGGGGGAATGGGCAGTTCTTC.

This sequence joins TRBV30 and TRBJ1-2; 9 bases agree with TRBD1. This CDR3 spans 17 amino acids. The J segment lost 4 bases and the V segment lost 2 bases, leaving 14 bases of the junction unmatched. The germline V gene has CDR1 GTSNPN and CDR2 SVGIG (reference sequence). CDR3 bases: TGTGCCTGGAGTACTAACCGGGGACAGGGCAGGGTCTATGGCTACACCTTC. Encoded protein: CAWSTNRGQGRVYGYTF.

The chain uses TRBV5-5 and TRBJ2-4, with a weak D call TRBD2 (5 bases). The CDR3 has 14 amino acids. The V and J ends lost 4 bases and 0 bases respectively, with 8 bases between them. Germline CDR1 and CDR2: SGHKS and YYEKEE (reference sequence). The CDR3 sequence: CASSIGKAKNIQYF. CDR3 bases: TGTGCCAGCAGCATCGGGAAAGCCAAAAACATTCAGTACTTC.

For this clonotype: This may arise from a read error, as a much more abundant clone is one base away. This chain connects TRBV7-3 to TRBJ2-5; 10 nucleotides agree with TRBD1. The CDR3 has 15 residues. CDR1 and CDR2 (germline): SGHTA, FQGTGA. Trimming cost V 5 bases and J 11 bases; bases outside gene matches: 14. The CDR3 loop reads CASSPNLGTGVEQYF. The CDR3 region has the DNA TGTGCCAGCAGCCCCAACCTGGGGACAGGGGTTGAGCAGTACTTC.

CDR3 sequence (DNA): TGTGCCAGTCTACCAGGGAGAGCAGATACGCAGTATTTT. It translates to CASLPGRADTQYF. The V call is TRBV12-3 or TRBV12-4, the J call TRBJ2-3; TRBD1 or TRBD2 may be the D gene (5 bases each). CDR3 length equals 13 residues. The V gene lost 9 bases and the J gene lost 4 bases, with 14 bases spanning the gap.

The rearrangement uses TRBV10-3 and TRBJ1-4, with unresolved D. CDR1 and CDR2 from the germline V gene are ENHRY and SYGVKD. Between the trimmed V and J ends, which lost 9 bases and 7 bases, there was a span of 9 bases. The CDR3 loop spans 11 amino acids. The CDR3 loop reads CAIGWSEKLFF. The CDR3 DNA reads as TGTGCCATAGGCTGGAGTGAAAAACTGTTTTTT.

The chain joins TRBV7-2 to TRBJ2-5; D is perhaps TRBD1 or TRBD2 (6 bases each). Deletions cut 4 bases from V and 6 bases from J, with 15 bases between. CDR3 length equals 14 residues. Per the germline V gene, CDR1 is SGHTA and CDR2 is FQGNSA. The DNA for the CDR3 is TGTGCCAGCAGCTCCCAGCCGGGGGCCAAGACCCAGTACTTC. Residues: CASSSQPGAKTQYF.

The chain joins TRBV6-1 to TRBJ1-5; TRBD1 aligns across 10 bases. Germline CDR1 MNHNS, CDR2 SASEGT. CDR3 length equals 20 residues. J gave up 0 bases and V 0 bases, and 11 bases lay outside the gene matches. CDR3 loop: CASSEARGDRGPYSNQPQHF. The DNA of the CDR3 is TGTGCCAGCAGTGAAGCGAGAGGGGACAGGGGACCATATAGCAATCAGCCCCAGCATTTT.

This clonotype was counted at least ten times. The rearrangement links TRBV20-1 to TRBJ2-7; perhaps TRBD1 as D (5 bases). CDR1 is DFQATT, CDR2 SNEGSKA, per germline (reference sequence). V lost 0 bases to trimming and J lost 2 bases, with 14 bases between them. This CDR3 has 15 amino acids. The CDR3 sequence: CSARDLGQGPYEQYF. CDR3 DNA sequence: TGCAGTGCTAGAGATCTAGGGCAGGGTCCCTACGAGCAGTACTTC.

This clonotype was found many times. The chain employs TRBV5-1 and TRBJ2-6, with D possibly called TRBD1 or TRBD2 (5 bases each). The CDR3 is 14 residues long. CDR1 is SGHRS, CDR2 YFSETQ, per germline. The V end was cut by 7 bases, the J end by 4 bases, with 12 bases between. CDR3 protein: CASLTGPGANVLTF. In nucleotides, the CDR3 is TGCGCCAGCCTTACGGGGCCCGGGGCCAACGTCCTGACTTTC.

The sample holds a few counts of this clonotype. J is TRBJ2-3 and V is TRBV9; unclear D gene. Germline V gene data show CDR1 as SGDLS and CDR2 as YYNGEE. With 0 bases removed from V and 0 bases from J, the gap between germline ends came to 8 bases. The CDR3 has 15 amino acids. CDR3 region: CASSVAGDSTDTQYF. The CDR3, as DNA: TGTGCCAGCAGCGTAGCAGGAGACAGCACAGATACGCAGTATTTT.

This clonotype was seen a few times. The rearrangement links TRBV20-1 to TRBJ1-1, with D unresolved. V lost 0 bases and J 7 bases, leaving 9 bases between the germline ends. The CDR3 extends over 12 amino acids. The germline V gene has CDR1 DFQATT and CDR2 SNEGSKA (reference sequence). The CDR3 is CSAREGGIEAFF. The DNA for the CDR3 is TGCAGTGCTAGAGAAGGAGGGATTGAAGCTTTCTTT.

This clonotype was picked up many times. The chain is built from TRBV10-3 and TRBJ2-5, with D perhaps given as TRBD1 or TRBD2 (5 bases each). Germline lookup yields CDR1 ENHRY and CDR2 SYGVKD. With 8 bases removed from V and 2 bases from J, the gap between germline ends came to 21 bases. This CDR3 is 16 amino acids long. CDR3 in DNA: TGTGCCATCCGGAAGGGGACCGGACAAGCACAAGAGACCCAGTACTTC. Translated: CAIRKGTGQAQETQYF.